This is a list of T cell receptor beta chains from one sample in a study of blood T cells in healthy people across ages. From the 5' RACE reads, TCRdb called clonotypes with MiXCR, one entry per CDR3 protein. The profile shows some 700,000 distinct CDR3 sequences, about 42% of them singletons. Sequenced sample: blood. The receptors shown here come from a woman in her sixties in good health. Each CDR3 is given with its conserved first and last residue. Fields, in order: clone size, D gene, J gene, V gene, CDR3 DNA, CDR3 protein. D genes are given only for firm matches. Rows may omit the clone size; those that give it use once, few, many or a size class.

NA TRBD1 TRBJ2-2 TRBV3-1 TGTGCCAGCAGCCCTTGGGACAGCACCGGGGAGCTGTTTTTT CASSPWDSTGELFF
NA NA TRBJ2-3 TRBV25-1 TGTGCCAGCAGTGACCTCCTGGGGGGCGGAACAGATACGCAGTATTTT CASSDLLGGGTDTQYF
NA NA TRBJ1-2 TRBV12-3/TRBV12-4 TGTGCCAGCAGTTCCTCGGGGGGGGATTCAGTCGGTGGCTACACCTTC CASSSSGGDSVGGYTF
NA TRBD1 TRBJ2-1 TRBV29-1 TGCAGCGTTGATTCGGCAGGGGGAATAATTAGGGATGAGCAGTTCTTC CSVDSAGGIIRDEQFF
NA TRBD2 TRBJ2-5 TRBV28 TGTGCCAGCAGTTCGCCCTTAGGAACACTAGCGCTGTTTGGGGCCCAGTACTTC CASSSPLGTLALFGAQYF
once TRBD2 TRBJ2-1 TRBV20-1 TGCAGTGCTAACGGACTAGCGGGGGGAAGCTCCTACAATGAGCAGTTCTTC CSANGLAGGSSYNEQFF
once NA TRBJ2-5 TRBV5-6 TGTGCCAGCAGCTCAATCCTACGGGCAGTGGAAGAGACCCAGTACTTC CASSSILRAVEETQYF
NA NA TRBJ2-1 TRBV6-2/TRBV6-3 TGTGCCAGCAGTTCCCCCGGACTGGCCTACAATGGGCAGTTCTTC CASSSPGLAYNGQFF
few NA TRBJ2-7 TRBV11-1 TGTGCCAGCGGGCGGGGGACAGGAACCTACGAGCAGTACTTC CASGRGTGTYEQYF
many NA TRBJ2-3 TRBV27 TGTGCCAGCAGTTTCGATGCGAAGCAGTATTTT CASSFDAKQYF
NA TRBD2 TRBJ2-1 TRBV20-1 TGCAGTGCTAGTCTAGCGGGGTATAGCTCCTACAATGAGCAGTTCTTC CSASLAGYSSYNEQFF
NA NA TRBJ2-5 TRBV6-2/TRBV6-3 TGTGCCAGCAGTTTCTCAAGGAGCCGGGAGACCCAGTACTTC CASSFSRSRETQYF
NA TRBD1 TRBJ2-3 TRBV12-3/TRBV12-4 TGTGCCAGCAGTCGACAGGGGGCTTCTCGGACAGATACGCAGTATTTT CASSRQGASRTDTQYF
NA TRBD2 TRBJ2-5 TRBV20-1 TGCAGTGCTAGAGCTCTAGCGGGGAGCCAAGAGACCCAGTACTTC CSARALAGSQETQYF
few TRBD1 TRBJ1-6 TRBV9 TGTGCCAGCAGCTCCAGGACAGGGTCGGGTAATTCACCCCTCCACTTT CASSSRTGSGNSPLHF
NA NA TRBJ2-7 TRBV18 TGTGCCAGCTCCACCATCGCCCTCAGGCCTTGGGAGCAGTACTTC CASSTIALRPWEQYF
NA NA TRBJ2-7 TRBV29-1 TGCAGCCTAGCAAGCACAGGAGGTTACGAGCAGTACTTC CSLASTGGYEQYF
NA TRBD2 TRBJ2-5 TRBV24-1 TGTGCCACCTCCGGGACTAGCGGGGGGGCCTCCTTCGAGACCCAGTACTTC CATSGTSGGASFETQYF
many NA TRBJ2-1 TRBV9 TGTGCCAGCAGCTCCGTGGGTGAGGGAATGGATGAGCAGTTCTTC CASSSVGEGMDEQFF
NA TRBD2 TRBJ2-1 TRBV6-1 TGTGTCAGCAGTGAAAATCTAGCGGGGGGTTACAATGAGCAGTTCTTC CVSSENLAGGYNEQFF
NA NA TRBJ2-7 TRBV7-3 TGTGCCAGCAGCTTAATAGTCGGGGAGCAGTACTTC CASSLIVGEQYF
NA TRBD1 TRBJ2-7 TRBV6-4 TGTGCCAGCAGTGTCGCACAGGGGGCGAGGTACGAGCAGTACTTC CASSVAQGARYEQYF
NA TRBD2 TRBJ2-3 TRBV11-3 TGTGCCAGCAGCTTAAACGGGGGGATGGATACGCAGTATTTT CASSLNGGMDTQYF
few NA TRBJ2-1 TRBV7-3 TGTGCCAGCAGCGGGAGGGGGACAGGAGGGGATGAGCAGTTCTTC CASSGRGTGGDEQFF
few NA TRBJ2-7 TRBV15 TGTGCCACCAGCGGTCTCTCCTACAATGAGCAGTACTTC CATSGLSYNEQYF
NA NA TRBJ2-3 TRBV29-1 TGCAGCGTGGCCCCCCGACTGCTGGGTCCAGATACGCAGTATTTT CSVAPRLLGPDTQYF
few TRBD2 TRBJ2-1 TRBV29-1 TGCAGCGTCCTGGGGGGGGGCAATGAGCAGTTCTTC CSVLGGGNEQFF
NA TRBD2 TRBJ2-1 TRBV20-1 TGCAGTGCTGGCGGGAGGACGTCCTACAATGAGCAGTTCTTC CSAGGRTSYNEQFF
few TRBD2 TRBJ2-1 TRBV2 TGTGCCAGCAGTAGGACTAGCGGGGGGGCTTTCGATGAGCAGTTCTTC CASSRTSGGAFDEQFF
few NA TRBJ2-1 TRBV11-3 TGTGCCAGCAGCTTAGATTCCCGGTCTAGGCCCTACTCCTACAATGAGCAGTTCTTC CASSLDSRSRPYSYNEQFF
few NA TRBJ2-7 TRBV18 TGTGCCAGCTCACCACCCAGCCAGGGATCCCACGAGCAGTACTTC CASSPPSQGSHEQYF
NA NA TRBJ1-1 TRBV29-1 TGCAGCGTCACCGGGATTCCAAACACTGAAGCTTTCTTT CSVTGIPNTEAFF
few NA TRBJ1-5 TRBV4-2 TGTGCCAGCAGCCAAGCCCCCGGTAGCAATCAGCCCCAGCATTTT CASSQAPGSNQPQHF
NA NA TRBJ2-7 TRBV6-6 TGTGCCAGCAGTTGGGGTGGGGACGAGCAGTACTTC CASSWGGDEQYF
many NA TRBJ1-2 TRBV5-1 TGCGCCAGCAGCGGGGGACGCGCCTCACAATATGGCTACACCTTC CASSGGRASQYGYTF
NA TRBD1 TRBJ1-2 TRBV20-1 TGCAGTACGCACCGGGACAGGGACCTAGCTAACTATGGCTACACCTTC CSTHRDRDLANYGYTF
NA NA TRBJ2-7 TRBV21-1 TGTGCCAGCAGCAAGGGCCCGATGGGGGAGCGGTACTTC CASSKGPMGERYF
few NA TRBJ2-3 TRBV5-1 TGCGCCAGCAGCCTAACCCTCTTCCGGGGCCAGACAGATACGCAGTATTTT CASSLTLFRGQTDTQYF
NA NA TRBJ1-2 TRBV20-1 TGCAGTGCCGAGGGATTCTATGGCTACACCTTC CSAEGFYGYTF
NA NA TRBJ1-1 TRBV7-3 TGTGCCAGCAGCTTAACTGGTAGCATGAACACTGAAGCTTTCTTT CASSLTGSMNTEAFF
NA TRBD2 TRBJ2-1 TRBV27 TGTGCCAGCAGACCCCGACTAGCGGGAGTTCTTGAGCAGTTCTTC CASRPRLAGVLEQFF
once NA TRBJ2-1 TRBV6-2/TRBV6-3 TGTGCCAGCAGGCAAGCCTCCTACAATGAGCAGTTCTTC CASRQASYNEQFF
NA TRBD2 TRBJ2-7 TRBV20-1 TGCAGTGCTAGAGAAGGACTAGCCCGGGAGCTCTACGAGCAGTACTTC CSAREGLARELYEQYF